This record looks at one TCR beta chain sequence and its context. These data belong to a study of control samples from healthy donors and cancer patients. Assay: immunoSEQ multiplex PCR; the TCRdb copy retains only in-frame clones and omits some. The table records approximately 150,000 clones, 88% of them present only once. The CDR3 loop spans 13 amino acids. Germline V gives CDR1 GTSNPN, CDR2 SVGIG (reference sequence). J lost 8 bases, V lost 1 base, and 2 bases had no gene match. Sequenced input: blood. This receptor was identified in a man in his late teens or twenties in good health. This rearrangement joins TRBV30 to TRBJ1-6; 7 bases fit TRBD1. CDR3 sequence: CAWSAGGDSPLHF. CDR3 in DNA: TGTGCCTGGAGTGCAGGGGGTGATTCACCCCTCCACTTT.